A selection of T cell receptor beta chains follows, all from one sample in a study of blood T cell repertoires in COVID-19. Profiled with immunoSEQ multiplex PCR; TCRdb holds only in-frame clones, not every one. The table shows around 100,000 clones, with under 80% occurring only once. Sequenced sample: peripheral blood. The origin of the receptors is a man in his 70s with active or convalescent COVID-19. CDR3s include the opening cysteine and the closing phenylalanine or tryptophan. D genes are given only for firm matches. Some rows mark clone size as missing; the rest say once, few, many or name a class of expanded clone.

-	TRBD2	TRBV13	TRBJ2-7	TGTGCCAGCCGAACTAGCGGGGGGGCCCAGGAGCAGTACTTC	CASRTSGGAQEQYF
-	-	TRBV7-8	TRBJ1-2	TGTGCCAGCAGCTCCAACAGGGACGGTGGTGATGGCTACACCTTC	CASSSNRDGGDGYTF
-	TRBD1	TRBV28	TRBJ1-3	TGTGCCAGCAGTTTGAAGGGGGCAGGAAACACCATATATTTT	CASSLKGAGNTIYF
-	-	TRBV4-2	TRBJ2-1	TGTGCCAGCAGCCAAGAGAGGCGAGCGCCTAACAATGAGCAGTTCTTC	CASSQERRAPNNEQFF
-	TRBD2	TRBV4-1	TRBJ2-7	TGCGCCAGCAGCCAACCGGGACTAGCGGGAGTAGGGGAGCAGTACTTC	CASSQPGLAGVGEQYF
-	TRBD1	TRBV5-1	TRBJ2-7	TGCGCCAGCAGCTCGGGACAGGGAGATGGTAACGAGCAGTACTTC	CASSSGQGDGNEQYF
-	TRBD1	TRBV6-5	TRBJ2-5	TGTGCCAGCAGTCAACAGGGGGCGGGAGAGACCCAGTACTTC	CASSQQGAGETQYF
-	TRBD1	TRBV6-4	TRBJ2-3	TGTGCCAGCGGGACAGGGGACACAGATACGCAGTATTTT	CASGTGDTDTQYF
-	TRBD1	TRBV7-9	TRBJ1-4	TGTGCCAGCAGCTTAAGTAGGACAGGGGAGGAAAAACTGTTTTTT	CASSLSRTGEEKLFF
-	-	TRBV5-1	TRBJ1-1	TGCGCCAGCAGCTTGGGAGGCATGAACACTGAAGCTTTCTTT	CASSLGGMNTEAFF
-	-	TRBV5-6	TRBJ1-2	TGTGCCAGCAGCTTCCCGGGGTTAGGCTATGGCTACACCTTC	CASSFPGLGYGYTF
-	-	TRBV30	TRBJ1-6	TGTGCCTGGAGTCCAGGGGCCGATTCACCCCTCCACTTT	CAWSPGADSPLHF
-	-	TRBV12-3/TRBV12-4	TRBJ2-2	TGTGCCAGCAGTTTACGGGAGACCGGGGAGCTGTTTTTT	CASSLRETGELFF
few	-	TRBV15	TRBJ1-1	TGTGCCACCAGCAGACTCGGACTGCGAACTGAAGCTTTCTTT	CATSRLGLRTEAFF
few	TRBD2	TRBV5-1	TRBJ2-1	TGCGCCAGCAACCCCGTAGCGGGAGGTAGGGACAATGAGCAGTTCTTC	CASNPVAGGRDNEQFF
-	-	TRBV6-6	TRBJ1-1	TGTGCCAGCAGTTCCTGGGGGGGGAACACTGAAGCTTTCTTT	CASSSWGGNTEAFF
-	-	TRBV15	TRBJ1-1	TGTGCCACCAGAAGTACCACAGGGCTTGTGAACACTGAAGCTTTCTTT	CATRSTTGLVNTEAFF
-	TRBD1	TRBV7-9	TRBJ2-1	TGTGCCAGCAGCCCGGACAGGGGAAGAAGACTGAGCTCCTACAATGAGCAGTTCTTC	CASSPDRGRRLSSYNEQFF
-	TRBD1	TRBV2	TRBJ2-5	TGTGCCAGCAGTGATGGCAGGGGGCTCGTGATGGAGACCCAGTACTTC	CASSDGRGLVMETQYF
-	TRBD1	TRBV6-5	TRBJ1-2	TGTGCCAGCAGTTACTCAAGGGACAGGGTAGACGGCTACACCTTC	CASSYSRDRVDGYTF
-	TRBD1	TRBV29-1	TRBJ1-1	TGCAGCGTTTCACGAGGACAGGGAGGAGGTGAAGCTTTCTTT	CSVSRGQGGGEAFF
-	TRBD1	TRBV6-5	TRBJ1-1	TGTGCCAGCAACCGACAGGGATATGCTGAAGCTTTCTTT	CASNRQGYAEAFF